The clone carrying this T cell receptor beta chain has a count of ten or more. What it binds is not known. V shed 5 bases and J 6 bases; nucleotides not matched to a gene: 8. The CDR3 consists of 14 residues. Germline lookup yields CDR1 DFQATT and CDR2 SNEGSKA (reference sequence). This sample stems from a study of regulatory T cells in long-lasting Graves disease. The TCR beta library used iRepertoire HTBI primers with Arm-PCR amplification of CDR3. MiXCR, run by TCRdb on the multiplex PCR reads, gives a single entry per CDR3 protein. Of 350,000 to 500,000 distinct CDR3 sequences listed, about 21% were seen once; the top ten hold 14%. Study results and limitations: The persistent group shared around 2,700 public clonotypes, more than the approximately 890 shared by new patients. It was in persistent disease that TRBV28, TRBJ1-2 and TRBJ2-5 were favored.

The time point is: persistent/refractory GD, antithyroid drugs over 5 years with positive TRAb. PBMCs were the source of the RNA used for TCR sequencing. By American Thyroid Association guidelines, Graves' disease was diagnosed in the cohort. V and J are TRBV20-1 and TRBJ1-5; 9 bases map to TRBD1. This clonotype was sampled from a female donor with Graves disease. The sample was peripheral blood mononuclear cells (PBMCs), taken when the disease was refractory, from a patient treated with antithyroid drugs. CDR3 nucleotide sequence: TGCAGTGCTTGGACAGGGGTTAATAGTCAGCCCCAGCATTTT. It specifies CSAWTGVNSQPQHF.